The present T cell receptor (beta chain) was sequenced within a study of PD-1 blockade in classical Hodgkin lymphoma. Study-wide findings and caveats: Excluded were patients who started nivolumab under 1 year after ASCT, a group that had lower diversity.

Brentuximab vedotin exposure varied among the patients, all of whom had relapsed after autologous stem cell transplantation. Thawed PBMCs were the source of CD4+ T cells, purified by magnetic negative selection. A note on this clone: Its specificity is unknown.

This CDR3 region has 15 residues. V was clipped by 3 bases and J by 7 bases, with 15 bases between them. CDR1 is MNHEY, CDR2 SMNVEV, per germline (reference sequence). Clones were sequenced by immunoSEQ multiplex PCR, and TCRdb holds only the in-frame ones, with some missing. The sample carries around 36,000 clones, approximately 92% recorded once. Material: CD4+ T cells from blood, obtained at baseline. This TCR was sampled from a human donor with classical Hodgkin lymphoma. This rearrangement joins TRBV27 to TRBJ1-4, with D perhaps TRBD1 (5 bases). This CDR3 reads CASSFSGTGREKLFF. The CDR3 DNA sequence: TGTGCCAGCAGTTTTTCAGGGACCGGTCGTGAAAAACTGTTTTTT. The full variable domain, in which reference TRBV27 and TRBJ1-4 provide the parts outside the CDR3, is EAQVTQNPRYLITVTGKKLTVTCSQNMNHEYMSWYRQDPGLGLRQIYYSMNVEVTDKGDVPEGYKVSRKEKRNFPLILESPSPNQTSLYFCASSFSGTGREKLFFGSGTQLSVL.